This record covers a single T cell receptor beta chain. Its antigen is still unknown. No quality values exist for individual bases; no much larger clone is one base distant. The CDR3 regions of human TCRbeta chains were analyzed by immunosequencing. The paper's data handling went like this. TCRs in the repertoires were matched against a reference library of SARS-CoV-2-specific TCRs that had been generated with the MIRA antigen-specificity platform. Breadth meant the fraction of unique TCRs that were SARS-CoV-2-associated, whereas depth meant the fraction of total T cells that were SARS-CoV-2-associated. Using the MIRA data, each spike-specific TCR was assigned both to the spike region to which the TCR was reactive and to a CD4 or CD8 class. Log10-transformed breadth and depth values were compared by one-way ANOVA with Sidak's multiple comparisons tests. The source is immuneACCESS, and TCRdb retained only in-frame sequences with V and J called. Part of the clones is not carried over; for the studies checked, unresolved V genes explain less than half of this, and the remainder is unexplained. That table furnishes V, J and clone size, whereas the DNA furnished D and trimming. Here the sample has under 130,000 clones; about 91% occur a single time. Jointly, the top ten make up over 35% of the sample.

Cut back by 5 bases and 4 bases, the V and J ends lie 15 bases apart. The CDR1 and CDR2 encoded by the germline V gene are MDHEN and SYDVKM. Taken from cysteine to phenylalanine, the CDR3 has 14 residues. The kept DNA is CDR3 alone, 42 bases in frame from the first base. The time point tag for this specimen amounts to: about 28 days (+/-7) after the second vaccine dose. Because spike-specific TCR depth and breadth did not differ between the two schedules, AZD1222 recipients who got a second dose at roughly 4 weeks were pooled with those who got a second dose at roughly 12 weeks. Samples from vaccinated people were obtained from the UK trials COV001 and COV002, which included a single-blind randomized controlled phase 2/3 trial of AZD1222 (ChAdOx1 nCoV-19) in healthy adults. For TCRbeta chain sequencing, PBMC samples were collected from trial participants at day 0 and at day 28 after the second dose.

The source of the sample is a study of T cell responses to AZD1222 COVID-19 vaccine (dated by TCRdb to the early 2020s). In the study overall: A total of just over 230 trial participants underwent TCR sequencing, of whom about 210 had received two doses of AZD1222 and 26 had received two doses of the MenACWY control vaccine. Trial participants were enrolled into age subgroups of 18-55, 56-69 and 70-plus years, which contained 148, 28 and 57 TCR-sequenced participants, respectively. Study-level results and caveats: CD4 TCRs associated with the vaccine covered the entire spike protein, and the dominant responses were in regions 160-218 and 743-854. A significant rise in spike-specific TCR breadth and depth was observed after two AZD1222 doses relative to day 0 and relative to MenACWY recipients. In the small 56-69-year group, the increase in depth fell short of significance, most likely because of low power. No day 14 peak-response samples were available, so repertoires were characterized only after the peak T cell response. Only five to seven AZD1222 recipients were SARS-CoV-2 seropositive at baseline, limiting conclusions about previously exposed vaccinees. Reportedly, close to half of the unique spike-specific TCRs recognized epitopes lying outside the regions that are mutated in the B.1.351 and B.1.1.7 variants. Participants were mostly white British, with more females than males. The authors suggested clonal diversity may have been underestimated.

This TCR was sampled from an adult who received the AZD1222 COVID-19 vaccine. The chain couples TRBV28 to TRBJ2-7; TRBD1 is a weak D gene call, 6 bases matching. Source: peripheral blood, taken 28 days after the second AZD1222 dose. The DNA is as follows: TGTGCCAGCAGTGATCTGGGGGCGAGGTACGAGCAGTACTTC. Translated, it gives CASSDLGARYEQYF.